This TCR beta chain was sequenced for a study of blood T cell repertoires in COVID-19. Study background: There were acute and convalescent COVID-19 samples, and they came from the United States, Italy and Spain. In each case, the material was cDNA or gDNA derived from T cells, B-cell-depleted T cells, or PBMCs.

The CDR3 is 15 amino acids. Trimming shortened V by 1 base and J by 0 bases, and 7 bases separated the two germline ends. The V gene's germline CDR1 is LGHDT and CDR2 YNNKEL (reference sequence). Authors' methods: It was from reference gene primer amplification that nucleated cell counts were estimated. Sequenced by immunoSEQ multiplex PCR; TCRdb stores in-frame clones only, minus some. The D gene and trimming were derived from the DNA, and the V and J assignments and clone size from that table. Of about 310,000 clones listed, more than 70% were seen once; the top ten hold around 7.8%. Material for sequencing was peripheral blood. This clonotype was sampled from a woman aged 45 to 65 who had recovered from COVID-19. V gene TRBV3-1 (or the pseudogene TRBV3-2) combines with J gene TRBJ2-4; D not certain. The CDR3 nucleotides are TGTGCCAGCAGCCAAGTTAAACTAGCCAAAAACATTCAGTACTTC. It yields the protein CASSQVKLAKNIQYF.